This T cell receptor beta chain was observed in a study of CD8 T cells in Susac syndrome. Study conclusions and caveats: The study's TCR sequencing and HLA analysis covered a relatively small number of individuals, and the study acknowledged this.

Peripheral blood CD8+ and CD4+ T cells were profiled by TCR beta sequencing. Reverse transcription of about 0.45 to 1 ug RNA was performed with random hexamers. The authors amplified TCR beta CDR3 across 54 Vbeta and 13 Jbeta using immunoSEQ multiplex PCR. TCRdb re-derived calls from the immunoSEQ multiplex PCR reads in MiXCR, one entry per CDR3 protein. This table has 250,000 to 300,000 distinct CDR3 sequences, more than 75% appearing once. Trimming stripped 10 bases from V and 11 bases from J, with 24 bases between. The germline V gene has CDR1 WSHSY and CDR2 SAAADI. The CDR3 consists of 14 residues. With respect to this clonotype: The antigen is not known.

The chain uses TRBV10-2 and TRBJ1-5; unclear D gene. This receptor was taken from a human donor with multiple sclerosis. Input material: CD8+ T cells from PBMCs. The CDR3 DNA sequence: TGCGCCACCAGCTATCGGAGATTGGGCTCAGCCCAGCATTTT. This gives the protein CATSYRRLGSAQHF.